The rows below give T cell receptor beta chains drawn from one sample of a study of blood T cells in healthy people across ages. TCRdb reprocessed the 5' RACE reads via MiXCR and lists one record per CDR3 protein. The sample carries 450,000 to 600,000 distinct CDR3 sequences, about a quarter recorded once. These data were also filed under a second study, of T cells of mothers and their children.

The sample taken for sequencing was blood. The source of these receptors is a boy younger than 10 in good health. CDR3s include the opening cysteine and the closing phenylalanine or tryptophan. The D gene is left open where the match is weak. The size entry is marked missing in some rows and otherwise reads once, few, many or a size class.

CDR3aa: CASLTSTGAYYGYTF
CDR3nt: TGTGCCAGCCTTACATCGACAGGGGCCTACTATGGCTACACCTTC
v_gene: TRBV2
j_gene: TRBJ1-2
abundance: -
d_gene: TRBD1

CDR3aa: CASRGRGLMDTEAFF
CDR3nt: TGTGCCAGCAGAGGCAGGGGGCTGATGGACACTGAAGCTTTCTTT
v_gene: TRBV25-1
j_gene: TRBJ1-1
abundance: -
d_gene: TRBD1

CDR3aa: CASSETGPSSYEQYF
CDR3nt: TGTGCCAGCAGTGAAACAGGGCCGAGCTCCTACGAGCAGTACTTC
v_gene: TRBV12-3/TRBV12-4
j_gene: TRBJ2-7
abundance: -
d_gene: -

CDR3aa: CASSQVQGNEQFF
CDR3nt: TGCGCCAGCAGCCAAGTACAGGGGAATGAGCAGTTCTTC
v_gene: TRBV4-1
j_gene: TRBJ2-1
abundance: -
d_gene: TRBD1

CDR3aa: CASSKHTDTQYF
CDR3nt: TGTGCCAGCAGTAAACACACAGATACGCAGTATTTT
v_gene: TRBV6-2/TRBV6-3
j_gene: TRBJ2-3
abundance: -
d_gene: -

CDR3aa: CASSAVGDTEAFF
CDR3nt: TGTGCCAGCAGTGCGGTGGGGGACACTGAAGCTTTCTTT
v_gene: TRBV2
j_gene: TRBJ1-1
abundance: -
d_gene: -

CDR3aa: CATKAGGSYEQYF
CDR3nt: TGTGCCACGAAAGCGGGGGGATCCTACGAGCAGTACTTC
v_gene: TRBV15
j_gene: TRBJ2-7
abundance: -
d_gene: TRBD2

CDR3aa: CASSFGGLGNIQYF
CDR3nt: TGTGCCAGCAGCTTCGGCGGTCTGGGAAACATTCAGTACTTC
v_gene: TRBV13
j_gene: TRBJ2-4
abundance: few
d_gene: -

CDR3aa: CSALDRLVETQYF
CDR3nt: TGCAGCGCCTTAGACAGGTTGGTGGAGACCCAGTACTTC
v_gene: TRBV29-1
j_gene: TRBJ2-5
abundance: -
d_gene: -

CDR3aa: CASGVWTGENEQFF
CDR3nt: TGTGCCAGCGGGGTTTGGACAGGGGAAAATGAGCAGTTCTTC
v_gene: TRBV11-2
j_gene: TRBJ2-1
abundance: -
d_gene: TRBD1

CDR3aa: CASSRTGLAPTDTQYF
CDR3nt: TGCGCCAGCAGCCGGACCGGACTAGCGCCCACAGATACGCAGTATTTT
v_gene: TRBV4-3
j_gene: TRBJ2-3
abundance: -
d_gene: TRBD2

CDR3aa: CASSRGSSGYNEQFF
CDR3nt: TGTGCCAGCAGCCGCGGGAGTAGTGGGTACAATGAGCAGTTCTTC
v_gene: TRBV3-1
j_gene: TRBJ2-1
abundance: -
d_gene: TRBD2

CDR3aa: CSARGADDYEQYF
CDR3nt: TGCAGTGCTAGAGGGGCAGATGATTACGAGCAGTACTTC
v_gene: TRBV20-1
j_gene: TRBJ2-7
abundance: many
d_gene: -

CDR3aa: CASSSMGYGYTF
CDR3nt: TGTGCCAGCAGCTCTATGGGGTATGGCTACACCTTC
v_gene: TRBV3-1
j_gene: TRBJ1-2
abundance: few
d_gene: -

CDR3aa: CASSLDRIRSYEQYF
CDR3nt: TGTGCCAGCAGCTTGGACAGAATTAGATCCTACGAGCAGTACTTC
v_gene: TRBV5-5
j_gene: TRBJ2-7
abundance: few
d_gene: -

CDR3aa: CASSFEGNSPLHF
CDR3nt: TGTGCCAGCAGTTTTGAGGGCAATTCACCCCTCCACTTT
v_gene: TRBV12-3/TRBV12-4
j_gene: TRBJ1-6
abundance: -
d_gene: -

CDR3aa: CASSPMLSSYNEQFF
CDR3nt: TGTGCCAGCTCACCCATGCTGAGCTCCTACAATGAGCAGTTCTTC
v_gene: TRBV18
j_gene: TRBJ2-1
abundance: -
d_gene: -

CDR3aa: CAISESTPTDTQYF
CDR3nt: TGTGCCATCAGTGAGTCGACTCCTACAGATACGCAGTATTTT
v_gene: TRBV10-3
j_gene: TRBJ2-3
abundance: once
d_gene: -

CDR3aa: CAITGGPGELFF
CDR3nt: TGTGCCATCACCGGAGGGCCCGGGGAGCTGTTTTTT
v_gene: TRBV10-3
j_gene: TRBJ2-2
abundance: -
d_gene: -

CDR3aa: CSASGEGVYGYTF
CDR3nt: TGCAGTGCTAGTGGTGAGGGCGTCTATGGCTACACCTTC
v_gene: TRBV20-1
j_gene: TRBJ1-2
abundance: -
d_gene: -

CDR3aa: CASTRGEGEDGYTF
CDR3nt: TGTGCCAGCACCCGTGGCGAGGGGGAGGATGGCTACACCTTC
v_gene: TRBV9
j_gene: TRBJ1-2
abundance: -
d_gene: -

CDR3aa: CASSDGYNEQFF
CDR3nt: TGTGCCAGCAGTGACGGATACAATGAGCAGTTCTTC
v_gene: TRBV6-5
j_gene: TRBJ2-1
abundance: -
d_gene: -

CDR3aa: CASSATTSDYEQYF
CDR3nt: TGTGCCAGCAGCGCGACGACTAGCGATTACGAGCAGTACTTC
v_gene: TRBV13
j_gene: TRBJ2-7
abundance: -
d_gene: TRBD2

CDR3aa: CASSLNTGQGARDTQYF
CDR3nt: TGTGCCAGCAGCCTCAACACGGGACAGGGGGCGAGGGATACGCAGTATTTT
v_gene: TRBV7-9
j_gene: TRBJ2-3
abundance: -
d_gene: TRBD1

CDR3aa: CASRGARTANTEAFF
CDR3nt: TGTGCCAGCAGGGGGGCTCGGACCGCGAACACTGAAGCTTTCTTT
v_gene: TRBV2
j_gene: TRBJ1-1
abundance: few
d_gene: -

CDR3aa: CASRIGPANTEAFF
CDR3nt: TGCGCCAGCAGAATCGGGCCGGCGAACACTGAAGCTTTCTTT
v_gene: TRBV10-2
j_gene: TRBJ1-1
abundance: few
d_gene: -

CDR3aa: CSALLTDTDTQYF
CDR3nt: TGCAGTGCCCTACTTACAGACACAGATACGCAGTATTTT
v_gene: TRBV20-1
j_gene: TRBJ2-3
abundance: -
d_gene: -

CDR3aa: CSTGRSGELFF
CDR3nt: TGCAGCACCGGGAGGTCCGGGGAGCTGTTTTTT
v_gene: TRBV29-1
j_gene: TRBJ2-2
abundance: -
d_gene: TRBD2

CDR3aa: CASSQRWTSSYEQYF
CDR3nt: TGCGCCAGCAGCCAACGATGGACTAGCTCCTACGAGCAGTACTTC
v_gene: TRBV4-3
j_gene: TRBJ2-7
abundance: -
d_gene: TRBD2

CDR3aa: CASSLEPPHYGYTF
CDR3nt: TGTGCCAGCAGCTTAGAACCACCGCACTATGGCTACACCTTC
v_gene: TRBV7-2
j_gene: TRBJ1-2
abundance: -
d_gene: -

CDR3aa: CASSQDLSRVEQFF
CDR3nt: TGTGCCAGCAGCCAAGATCTTTCGAGGGTTGAGCAGTTCTTC
v_gene: TRBV4-2
j_gene: TRBJ2-1
abundance: -
d_gene: -

CDR3aa: CASSPNLVRGGQDTQYF
CDR3nt: TGTGCCAGCAGCCCCAATCTAGTGCGGGGGGGCCAAGACACCCAGTACTTC
v_gene: TRBV5-5
j_gene: TRBJ2-5
abundance: -
d_gene: TRBD2

CDR3aa: CATLLAGGPVGELFF
CDR3nt: TGTGCCACCCTACTAGCGGGAGGGCCTGTCGGGGAGCTGTTTTTT
v_gene: TRBV6-2/TRBV6-3
j_gene: TRBJ2-2
abundance: few
d_gene: TRBD2

CDR3aa: CASSSDQGTQETQYF
CDR3nt: TGTGCCAGCAGCTCGGACCAGGGGACCCAAGAGACCCAGTACTTC
v_gene: TRBV13
j_gene: TRBJ2-5
abundance: -
d_gene: -

CDR3aa: CASNSDGLGNTQYF
CDR3nt: TGTGCCAGCAACTCGGATGGACTCGGGAACACCCAGTACTTC
v_gene: TRBV5-6
j_gene: TRBJ2-7
abundance: few
d_gene: -

CDR3aa: CASSRRESNQPQHF
CDR3nt: TGTGCCAGCAGCCGCAGGGAGAGCAATCAGCCCCAGCATTTT
v_gene: TRBV7-9
j_gene: TRBJ1-5
abundance: -
d_gene: -

CDR3aa: CASSLPGENEQYF
CDR3nt: TGTGCCAGCAGTTTACCAGGGGAGAACGAGCAGTACTTC
v_gene: TRBV12-3/TRBV12-4
j_gene: TRBJ2-7
abundance: -
d_gene: -

CDR3aa: CASVQGPYTDTQYF
CDR3nt: TGTGCCAGCGTACAGGGGCCCTACACAGATACGCAGTATTTT
v_gene: TRBV6-1
j_gene: TRBJ2-3
abundance: -
d_gene: TRBD1

CDR3aa: CASSQGGQGEAFF
CDR3nt: TGTGCCAGCAGTCAAGGGGGACAGGGTGAAGCTTTCTTT
v_gene: TRBV6-1
j_gene: TRBJ1-1
abundance: few
d_gene: TRBD1

CDR3aa: CSASPRGPDYEQYF
CDR3nt: TGCAGTGCAAGCCCCAGGGGCCCCGACTACGAGCAGTACTTC
v_gene: TRBV20-1
j_gene: TRBJ2-7
abundance: -
d_gene: -

CDR3aa: CATVRSYEQYF
CDR3nt: TGTGCCACCGTACGCTCCTACGAGCAGTACTTC
v_gene: TRBV6-2/TRBV6-3
j_gene: TRBJ2-7
abundance: -
d_gene: -

CDR3aa: CASSFGWQAEKETQYF
CDR3nt: TGTGCCAGCAGCTTCGGATGGCAGGCGGAGAAGGAGACCCAGTACTTC
v_gene: TRBV7-9
j_gene: TRBJ2-5
abundance: many
d_gene: -

CDR3aa: CASSDGVGNTDTQYF
CDR3nt: TGTGCCAGCAGTGACGGGGTAGGGAACACAGATACGCAGTATTTT
v_gene: TRBV6-4
j_gene: TRBJ2-3
abundance: -
d_gene: -

CDR3aa: CASSVPGTGGWEQFF
CDR3nt: TGTGCCAGCAGCGTTCCCGGGACAGGGGGCTGGGAGCAGTTCTTC
v_gene: TRBV14
j_gene: TRBJ2-1
abundance: -
d_gene: TRBD1

CDR3aa: CSARGLGTARNSPLHF
CDR3nt: TGCAGTGCTAGAGGCCTGGGGACAGCGAGAAATTCACCCCTCCACTTT
v_gene: TRBV20-1
j_gene: TRBJ1-6
abundance: -
d_gene: TRBD1

CDR3aa: CASSRPRLVYEQYF
CDR3nt: TGTGCCAGCTCCAGGCCGAGACTAGTCTACGAGCAGTACTTC
v_gene: TRBV2
j_gene: TRBJ2-7
abundance: -
d_gene: -

CDR3aa: CSVDLSGRALETQYF
CDR3nt: TGCAGCGTTGATCTTAGCGGGAGGGCCTTGGAGACCCAGTACTTC
v_gene: TRBV29-1
j_gene: TRBJ2-5
abundance: -
d_gene: TRBD2

CDR3aa: CASSPPPYRSGANVLTF
CDR3nt: TGTGCCAGCAGTCCCCCCCCTTACCGATCTGGGGCCAACGTCCTGACTTTC
v_gene: TRBV12-3/TRBV12-4
j_gene: TRBJ2-6
abundance: few
d_gene: -

CDR3aa: CASSLGWPNADTQYF
CDR3nt: TGTGCCAGCAGCTTGGGCTGGCCAAACGCAGATACGCAGTATTTT
v_gene: TRBV5-5
j_gene: TRBJ2-3
abundance: -
d_gene: -

CDR3aa: CATSRDRGSQYF
CDR3nt: TGTGCCACCAGCAGAGATCGGGGTAGCCAGTACTTC
v_gene: TRBV15
j_gene: TRBJ2-5
abundance: -
d_gene: -

CDR3aa: CSARVIQGQGREKLFF
CDR3nt: TGCAGTGCTAGAGTTATTCAGGGACAGGGAAGAGAAAAACTGTTTTTT
v_gene: TRBV20-1
j_gene: TRBJ1-4
abundance: -
d_gene: TRBD1

CDR3aa: CASSFVGQGIYGYTF
CDR3nt: TGTGCCAGTAGTTTCGTAGGACAGGGGATTTATGGCTACACCTTC
v_gene: TRBV19
j_gene: TRBJ1-2
abundance: -
d_gene: TRBD1

CDR3aa: CASSGTTGTGYSNQPQHF
CDR3nt: TGTGCCAGCAGTGGGACCACAGGGACGGGCTATAGCAATCAGCCCCAGCATTTT
v_gene: TRBV2
j_gene: TRBJ1-5
abundance: once
d_gene: -

CDR3aa: CAISEASGTRYEQYF
CDR3nt: TGTGCCATCAGTGAGGCCTCCGGGACTCGCTACGAGCAGTACTTC
v_gene: TRBV10-3
j_gene: TRBJ2-7
abundance: few
d_gene: -

CDR3aa: CASSKADQPQHF
CDR3nt: TGTGCCAGCAGCAAAGCTGATCAGCCCCAGCATTTT
v_gene: TRBV21-1
j_gene: TRBJ1-5
abundance: -
d_gene: -

CDR3aa: CSARDGGRGHSNYGYTF
CDR3nt: TGCAGTGCTAGAGATGGGGGCAGGGGACATTCTAACTATGGCTACACCTTC
v_gene: TRBV20-1
j_gene: TRBJ1-2
abundance: few
d_gene: -

CDR3aa: CAIRRGGPDTEAFF
CDR3nt: TGTGCCATCAGGCGGGGGGGGCCTGACACTGAAGCTTTCTTT
v_gene: TRBV10-3
j_gene: TRBJ1-1
abundance: few
d_gene: -

CDR3aa: CASSLEEEWERSDEQFF
CDR3nt: TGTGCCAGCAGCTTAGAGGAGGAGTGGGAGAGGTCGGATGAGCAGTTCTTC
v_gene: TRBV7-2
j_gene: TRBJ2-1
abundance: few
d_gene: -

CDR3aa: CASSYSLGIIVGLADEQYF
CDR3nt: TGTGCCAGCAGTTACTCGTTAGGCATCATCGTCGGACTAGCGGACGAGCAGTACTTC
v_gene: TRBV6-5
j_gene: TRBJ2-7
abundance: -
d_gene: TRBD2

CDR3aa: CASSQEKPNEQYF
CDR3nt: TGTGCCAGCAGCCAAGAGAAACCCAACGAGCAGTACTTC
v_gene: TRBV4-2
j_gene: TRBJ2-7
abundance: few
d_gene: -